Shown below are 26 T cell receptor beta chains from a single sample sequenced in a study of cytomegalovirus exposure and HLA in healthy donors. 60 Vbeta and 13 Jbeta primers were used in PCR. Produced via immunoSEQ multiplex PCR; TCRdb's table is partial and in-frame only. The sample has about 77,000 clones; around 78% are singletons. Sequences were obtained from PBMCs. Receptor source: a man aged 35 to 55 in good health and CMV-seronegative.

This clone was recorded once. The J gene is TRBJ1-1, the V gene TRBV5-1; weak D call: TRBD1 (6 bases). Germline V lookup: CDR1 SGHRS, CDR2 YFSETQ. CDR3 length equals 18 residues. Trimming removed 3 bases at V and 1 base at J, with 22 bases between. The CDR3 DNA is TGCGCCAGCAGCTCGCGTAGTTCTCCGGGACAAACGAACACTGAAGCTTTCTTT. Translated, it gives CASSSRSSPGQTNTEAFF.

This chain joins TRBV27 and TRBJ2-3, with TRBD2 matching 13 bases. The J segment lost 6 bases and the V segment lost 5 bases, leaving 11 bases of the junction unmatched. This CDR3 comprises 17 residues. CDR1 and CDR2 (germline): MNHEY, SMNVEV (reference sequence). CDR3 region: CASSPLAGGRLGDTQYF. The CDR3 region has the DNA TGTGCCAGCAGTCCACTAGCGGGGGGGCGCCTCGGGGATACGCAGTATTTT.

V is TRBV5-1 and J is TRBJ1-3; TRBD1 is a possible D gene (5 bases). The V gene's germline CDR1 is SGHRS and CDR2 YFSETQ. Trimming stripped 5 bases from V and 1 base from J, with 13 bases between. This CDR3 comprises 15 residues. The CDR3 sequence: CASRASGVSGNTIYF. The CDR3 nucleotides read TGCGCCAGCAGAGCCTCGGGGGTTTCTGGAAACACCATATATTTT. Together with reference TRBV5-1 and TRBJ1-3, the CDR3 gives the full variable domain: KAGVTQTPRYLIKTRGQQVTLSCSPISGHRSVSWYQQTPGQGLQFLFEYFSETQRNKGNFPGRFSGRQFSNSRSEMNVSTLELGDSALYLCASRASGVSGNTIYFGEGSWLTVV.

V is TRBV11-2 and J is TRBJ1-1; no definite D call. The CDR3 spans 15 residues. Per germline, CDR1 SGHAT and CDR2 FQNNGV. V dropped 5 bases and J dropped 4 bases, with 17 bases sitting between them. The CDR3 region is CASSPEAGIGTEAFF. The CDR3 DNA follows: TGTGCCAGCAGCCCCGAGGCGGGGATCGGCACTGAAGCTTTCTTT. The variable domain in full, completed from reference TRBV11-2 and TRBJ1-1, reads EAGVAQSPRYKIIEKRQSVAFWCNPISGHATLYWYQQILGQGPKLLIQFQNNGVVDDSQLPKDRFSAERLKGVDSTLKIQPAKLEDSAVYLCASSPEAGIGTEAFFGQGTRLTVV.

The chain combines TRBV9 with TRBJ1-1, with TRBD1 matching 7 bases. Per the germline V gene, CDR1 is SGDLS and CDR2 is YYNGEE. J gave up 1 base and V 4 bases, and 7 bases lay outside the gene matches. This CDR3 is 15 amino acids long. The CDR3 here is CASSPPRTGNTEAFF. As DNA, the CDR3 is TGTGCCAGCAGCCCTCCCCGGACAGGGAACACTGAAGCTTTCTTT. Based on the CDR3 plus reference TRBV9 and TRBJ1-1, the full variable domain is DSGVTQTPKHLITATGQRVTLRCSPRSGDLSVYWYQQSLDQGLQFLIQYYNGEERAKGNILERFSAQQFPDLHSELNLSSLELGDSALYFCASSPPRTGNTEAFFGQGTRLTVV.

The chain has TRBV7-9 and TRBJ2-5, with 8 positions matching TRBD1. This CDR3 comprises 13 residues. The trim removed 6 bases at V and 4 bases at J, leaving 4 bases unmatched. Germline CDR1 and CDR2: SEHNR and FQNEAQ (reference sequence). The CDR3 here is CASSRTGGETQYF. CDR3 DNA sequence: TGTGCCAGCAGTAGAACAGGGGGAGAGACCCAGTACTTC.

This chain links TRBV9 with TRBJ2-2, with D possibly TRBD2 on 5 matching bases. CDR1 SGDLS and CDR2 YYNGEE come from the germline V gene. The CDR3 spans 16 residues. Trimming took 3 bases from V and 0 from J, leaving 12 bases between them. The CDR3 bases are TGTGCCAGCAGCGCCCATAGAGGGCCGAACACCGGGGAGCTGTTTTTT. Protein sequence: CASSAHRGPNTGELFF. Full variable domain (missing parts from reference TRBV9 and TRBJ2-2): DSGVTQTPKHLITATGQRVTLRCSPRSGDLSVYWYQQSLDQGLQFLIQYYNGEERAKGNILERFSAQQFPDLHSELNLSSLELGDSALYFCASSAHRGPNTGELFFGEGSRLTVL.

The chain is built from TRBV6-6 and TRBJ2-7, with D perhaps matching TRBD1 (5 bases). CDR3 length: 13 residues. Germline CDR1 is MNHNY and CDR2 is SVGAGI (reference sequence). Trimming removed 5 bases at V and 1 base at J, with 9 bases between. CDR3 amino acids: CASSVDTSYEQYF. The CDR3 region has the DNA TGTGCCAGCAGTGTGGACACGTCCTACGAGCAGTACTTC.

This chain joins TRBV19 and TRBJ2-1; 7 nucleotides align to TRBD1. The trim removed 7 bases at V and 8 bases at J, leaving 8 bases unmatched. CDR3 size: 13 residues. Germline assignment: CDR1 LNHDA and CDR2 SQIVND (reference sequence). CDR3 sequence (DNA): TGTGCCAGTAATCTACAGGGGAGATATGAGCAGTTCTTC. Translating gives CASNLQGRYEQFF.

The DNA for the CDR3 is TGCGCCAGCAGCTTGGAGGCGGGGGGGGCCGGCACAGATACGCAGTATTTT. As protein: CASSLEAGGAGTDTQYF. The chain links TRBV5-1 to TRBJ2-3, with TRBD2 identical over 9 bases. J lost 1 base, V lost 0 bases, and 6 bases had no gene match. The CDR3 is 17 amino acids. Per the germline V gene, CDR1 is SGHRS and CDR2 is YFSETQ.

The chain has TRBV6-5 and TRBJ1-3; perhaps TRBD1 as D (6 bases). The CDR3 is 14 residues long. The V gene's germline CDR1 is MNHEY and CDR2 SVGAGI. The V and J ends lost 5 bases and 4 bases respectively, with 12 bases between them. CDR3 nucleotides: TGTGCCAGCAGTGACGTTCAGGGGGGAAACACCATATATTTT. Encoded protein: CASSDVQGGNTIYF.

V gene TRBV9 combines with J gene TRBJ2-7; 12 bases are a match to TRBD2. CDR1 and CDR2 (germline): SGDLS, YYNGEE. This CDR3 region has 16 residues. Germline trimming cut 4 bases from V and 4 bases from J; bases unmatched to any gene: 9. The CDR3 DNA reads as TGTGCCAGCAGCCCCCGGACTAGCGGGGATCCTTACGAGCAGTACTTC. This sequence encodes CASSPRTSGDPYEQYF.

This clone was counted a single time. The V and J genes are TRBV2 and TRBJ2-3, with D possibly being TRBD1 (8 bases). V lost 7 bases and J 3 bases, leaving 14 bases between the germline ends. CDR3 size: 14 residues. Germline CDR1 and CDR2: SNHLY and FYNNEI. The CDR3 loop is CASNGQGGTDTQYF. CDR3 DNA: TGTGCCAGCAATGGACAGGGAGGGACAGATACGCAGTATTTT.

This chain joins TRBV9 and TRBJ2-1; D is possibly TRBD1 (6 bases). The length of the CDR3 is 13 residues. Germline-derived CDR1 and CDR2 are SGDLS and YYNGEE. Trimming removed 3 bases from V and 10 bases from J, with 14 bases in between. CDR3 nucleotide sequence: TGTGCCAGCAGCGCCCAACAGGGCCGGGAGCAGTTCTTC. This encodes CASSAQQGREQFF.

J is TRBJ2-2 and V is TRBV5-4; tentatively, D is TRBD2 (7 bases). Germline CDR1 and CDR2: SGHNT and YYREEE (reference sequence). The CDR3 is made up of 15 amino acids. The germline V and J ends were trimmed by 5 bases and 2 bases, with 13 bases remaining between them. In DNA, the CDR3 is TGTGCCAGCAGTCGTGGGGGGGGCAACACCGGGGAGCTGTTTTTT. Its translation is CASSRGGGNTGELFF.

The rearrangement uses TRBV7-9 and TRBJ1-4; D possibly corresponds to TRBD1 (6 bases). Per the germline V gene, CDR1 is SEHNR and CDR2 is FQNEAQ (reference sequence). Trimming pared 4 bases from V and 8 bases from J, leaving 14 bases between. The CDR3 has 14 amino acids. The CDR3 DNA reads TGTGCCAGCAGCTCCCGAGGGGGTGGAGAAAAACTGTTTTTT. Its protein product is CASSSRGGGEKLFF.

The chain carries TRBV6-1 and TRBJ1-3; D might be TRBD1 (5 bases). The CDR3 contains 16 residues. Trimming removed 6 bases from V and 1 base from J, with 16 bases in between. The germline V gene encodes CDR1 MNHNS and CDR2 SASEGT. In DNA form, the CDR3 reads TGTGCCAGCAGGGAACTCAGGGTTTCGTCTGGAAACACCATATATTTT. This encodes CASRELRVSSGNTIYF.

The chain links TRBV6-6 to TRBJ1-3; TRBD1 might be the D (5 bases). Germline CDR1 reads MNHNY; CDR2 reads SVGAGI (reference sequence). Between the trimmed V and J ends, which lost 6 bases and 0 bases, there was a span of 9 bases. The length of the CDR3 is 14 residues. CDR3 coding DNA: TGTGCCAGCAGAATAGACAGCTCTGGAAACACCATATATTTT. Translating it yields CASRIDSSGNTIYF.

This chain connects TRBV5-5 to TRBJ2-1; D uncertain. CDR1 is SGHKS, CDR2 YYEKEE, per germline (reference sequence). CDR3 length: 14 residues. V was trimmed by 0 bases and J by 6 bases, leaving 10 bases between them. The CDR3 sequence: CASSLELRRNEQFF. The CDR3 region has the DNA TGTGCCAGCAGCTTGGAACTCAGGCGCAATGAGCAGTTCTTC.

The CDR3 DNA is TGTGCCAGCAGCTTCAGGGAACATTCACCCCTCCACTTT. Translating gives CASSFREHSPLHF. This sequence joins TRBV7-3 and TRBJ1-6; the D gene is possibly TRBD1 (5 bases). The CDR3 sequence is 13 residues long. V dropped 3 bases and J dropped 8 bases, with 8 bases sitting between them. CDR1 and CDR2 from the germline V gene are SGHTA and FQGTGA. Drawing the rest from reference TRBV7-3 and TRBJ1-6, the complete variable domain is GAGVSQTPSNKVTEKGKYVELRCDPISGHTALYWYRQSLGQGPEFLIYFQGTGAADDSGLPNDRFFAVRPEGSVSTLKIQRTERGDSAVYLCASSFREHSPLHFGNGTRLTVT.

This clone was picked up one time. V gene TRBV28 combines with J gene TRBJ1-2; 8 positions match TRBD1. Germline CDR1 and CDR2: MDHEN and SYDVKM. V dropped 5 bases and J dropped 7; count of bases not matched to a gene: 12. The CDR3 is made up of 15 amino acids. The CDR3: CASSLRLLQGVGYTF. CDR3 nucleotides: TGTGCCAGCAGTCTTAGGCTCTTACAGGGGGTTGGCTACACCTTC.

This clone was observed a few times. The J gene is TRBJ1-6, the V gene TRBV6-1, with TRBD1 as a possible D gene (5 bases). Deletions cut 6 bases from V and 6 bases from J, with 9 bases between. The germline V gene encodes CDR1 MNHNS and CDR2 SASEGT. The CDR3 has 13 amino acids. CDR3: CASRDIFNSPLHF. The CDR3, as DNA: TGTGCCAGCAGGGACATCTTTAATTCACCCCTCCACTTT.

The chain couples TRBV6-5 to TRBJ2-7; 8 positions match TRBD1. The V gene end was trimmed by 0 bases and the J gene end by 2 bases; junction bases not matched to a gene: 3. CDR3 size: 15 residues. The germline gives CDR1 MNHEY, CDR2 SVGAGI. DNA of the CDR3: TGTGCCAGCAGTTACTCGCGGACAGGGCCCTACGAGCAGTACTTC. It codes for CASSYSRTGPYEQYF.

In DNA form, the CDR3 reads TGTGCCAGCATGGACTCGGGTCAGCCCCAGCATTTT. Residues: CASMDSGQPQHF. V gene TRBV2 combines with J gene TRBJ1-5; D is undetermined. The V gene's germline CDR1 is SNHLY and CDR2 FYNNEI. The CDR3 extends over 12 amino acids. The V gene lost 7 bases and the J gene lost 6 bases, with 10 bases spanning the gap.

In its sample, this clone was seen a few times. The chain uses TRBV9 and TRBJ2-1; TRBD2 aligns across 11 bases. The CDR3 totals 17 residues. From germline, CDR1 is SGDLS and CDR2 YYNGEE. Unmatched junction bases numbered 5, after V lost 0 bases and J lost 3 bases. CDR3: CASSVDLGTSGYNEQFF. As DNA, the CDR3 is TGTGCCAGCAGCGTAGATCTTGGGACTAGCGGCTACAATGAGCAGTTCTTC.

The CDR3 DNA follows: TGCAGCGTTCCGGCAGGGTATGCTGGGGCCAACGTCCTGACTTTC. Its protein is CSVPAGYAGANVLTF. The gene calls are TRBV29-1 and TRBJ2-6; maybe TRBD1 (5 bases). Trimming cost V 5 bases and J 2 bases, with 13 bases left between them. CDR1 and CDR2 from the germline V gene are SQVTM and ANQGSEA. This CDR3 spans 15 amino acids.